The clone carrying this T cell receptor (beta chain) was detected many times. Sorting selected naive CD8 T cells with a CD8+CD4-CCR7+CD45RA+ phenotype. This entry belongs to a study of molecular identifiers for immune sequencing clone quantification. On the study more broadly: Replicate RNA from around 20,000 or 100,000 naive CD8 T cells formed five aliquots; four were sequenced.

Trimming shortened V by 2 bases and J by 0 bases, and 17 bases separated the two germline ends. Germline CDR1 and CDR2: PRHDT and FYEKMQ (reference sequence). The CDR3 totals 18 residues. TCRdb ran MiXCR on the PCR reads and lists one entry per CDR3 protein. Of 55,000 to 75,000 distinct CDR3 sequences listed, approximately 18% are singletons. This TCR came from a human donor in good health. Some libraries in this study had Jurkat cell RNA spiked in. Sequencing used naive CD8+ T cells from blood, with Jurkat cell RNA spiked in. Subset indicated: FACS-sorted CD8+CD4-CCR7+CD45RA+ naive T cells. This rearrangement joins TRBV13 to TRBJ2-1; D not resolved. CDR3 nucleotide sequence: TGTGCCAGCAGCTTACTCGAATTTAGTTATCGCTCCTACAATGAGCAGTTCTTC. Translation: CASSLLEFSYRSYNEQFF.